Below, 19 T cell receptor beta chains from the same sample are listed, as sequenced in a study of OX40 agonist ivuxolimab in advanced cancers. The library was built by means of the immunoSEQ multiplex PCR assay. In TCRdb, the immuneACCESS table is reduced to in-frame sequences with V and J assigned. These tables do not hold every clone; where another copy was compared, an unresolved V gene accounts for under half, and the others remain unexplained. In all, the sample holds tens of thousands of clones, and approximately 90% of those were seen once. Approximately 0.61% of the sample rests with the top ten. The sample here was CD4+ or CD8+ T cells sorted from blood, taken in a trial of the OX40 agonist ivuxolimab. The receptors stem from an adult with an advanced solid tumor such as melanoma, head and neck, liver or kidney cancer.

The chain combines TRBV7-9 with TRBJ2-1, with 14 bases matching TRBD2. Germline V gene data show CDR1 as SEHNR and CDR2 as FQNEAQ (reference sequence). Trimming removed 6 bases from V and 7 bases from J; junction bases left unmatched: 2. This CDR3 spans 14 amino acids. CDR3: CASRRTSGRNEQFF. The CDR3 DNA follows: TGTGCCAGCAGGAGGACTAGCGGGAGGAATGAGCAGTTCTTC.

The gene calls are TRBV10-3 and TRBJ1-2; D might be TRBD1 (5 bases). From germline, CDR1 is ENHRY and CDR2 SYGVKD. The CDR3 is 13 amino acids. Trimming left V 3 bases short and J 8 bases short, with 13 bases between. The CDR3 is CAISEIWGGGYTF. The CDR3 DNA reads as TGTGCCATCAGTGAAATTTGGGGCGGAGGCTACACCTTC.

The genes are TRBV7-2 and TRBJ2-2, with unresolved D. CDR3 length: 13 residues. The germline V gene encodes CDR1 SGHTA and CDR2 FQGNSA. V was clipped by 11 bases and J by 0 bases, with 10 bases between them. The CDR3 bases are TGTGCCTCAGCCGGCGCGAACACCGGGGAGCTGTTTTTT. Translated: CASAGANTGELFF.

The chain links TRBV9 to TRBJ1-5; the match to TRBD1 covers 8 bases. CDR1 is SGDLS and CDR2 is YYNGEE in the germline V gene. This CDR3 has 15 residues. J lost 6 bases, V lost 0 bases, and 5 bases had no gene match. The CDR3 reads CASSVDSTGGQPQHF. The CDR3 region has the DNA TGTGCCAGCAGCGTAGATTCCACAGGGGGTCAGCCCCAGCATTTT.

This rearrangement joins TRBV5-1 to TRBJ2-3; D could derive from TRBD1 or TRBD2 (6 bases each). Germline lookup yields CDR1 SGHRS and CDR2 YFSETQ. The CDR3 loop spans 15 amino acids. Deletions cut 7 bases from V and 5 bases from J, with 20 bases between. The CDR3 is CASAQGGGTGDTQYF. In DNA form, the CDR3 reads TGCGCCAGCGCACAGGGAGGAGGAACGGGAGATACGCAGTATTTT.

This rearrangement joins TRBV5-4 to TRBJ2-3; D might be TRBD1 (6 bases). Germline CDR1 reads SGHNT; CDR2 reads YYREEE (reference sequence). This CDR3 has 15 residues. V was trimmed by 5 bases and J by 1 base, leaving 14 bases between them. The CDR3 loop is CASRSGTHRTDTQYF. The CDR3 bases are TGTGCCAGCAGGTCAGGGACACATCGCACAGATACGCAGTATTTT.

This CDR3 reads CASSSLSTDTQYF. For the CDR3, the DNA is TGTGCCAGCAGCTCACTTAGCACAGATACGCAGTATTTT. This rearrangement joins TRBV27 to TRBJ2-3, with D unclear. Trimming stripped 6 bases from V and 0 bases from J, with 7 bases between. The CDR3 runs 13 residues. The germline CDR1 and CDR2 sequences are MNHEY and SMNVEV (reference sequence).

This chain connects TRBV9 to TRBJ2-1; 8 nucleotides line up with TRBD2. Germline values: CDR1 SGDLS, CDR2 YYNGEE. V lost 4 bases, J lost 4 bases, and 13 bases stayed unmatched. The CDR3 runs to 17 residues. This CDR3 reads CASSRTLWASGYNEQFF. CDR3 nucleotide sequence: TGTGCCAGCAGCAGGACCCTGTGGGCTAGCGGGTACAATGAGCAGTTCTTC.

V gene TRBV4-1 combines with J gene TRBJ2-2; 9 bases map to TRBD2. Germline V gives CDR1 MGHRA, CDR2 YSYEKL. The CDR3 loop spans 20 amino acids. The junction had 11 bases not matched to a gene; V was cut back by 0 bases and J by 0 bases. For the CDR3, the DNA is TGCGCCAGCAGCCAAGATCCTAGAGGAGCGGGAGGAACGAACACCGGGGAGCTGTTTTTT. Translating it yields CASSQDPRGAGGTNTGELFF.

The rearrangement joins TRBV2 to TRBJ2-3; tentatively, D is TRBD1 (5 bases). The germline V and J ends were trimmed by 4 bases and 2 bases, with 10 bases remaining between them. The length of the CDR3 is 14 residues. CDR1 and CDR2 (germline): SNHLY, FYNNEI. The CDR3 sequence: CASSARQFTDTQYF. As DNA, the CDR3 is TGTGCCAGCAGTGCCCGACAGTTCACAGATACGCAGTATTTT. Looking up the rest from reference TRBV2 and TRBJ2-3 gives the full variable domain: EPEVTQTPSHQVTQMGQEVILRCVPISNHLYFYWYRQILGQKVEFLVSFYNNEISEKSEIFDDQFSVERPDGSNFTLKIRSTKLEDSAMYFCASSARQFTDTQYFGPGTRLTVL.

This sequence joins TRBV12-5 and TRBJ1-5; no firm D call. Germline values: CDR1 LGHNT, CDR2 FRNRAP. Trimming took 6 bases from V and 7 from J, leaving 16 bases between them. The CDR3 contains 14 residues. CDR3 bases: TGTGCTAGTGGCTCCGATGGGGTTGGCCAGCCCCAGCATTTT. Translating it yields CASGSDGVGQPQHF.

The rearrangement links TRBV2 to TRBJ1-1; D is unresolved. The CDR3 covers 14 residues. V was shortened by 5 bases and J by 0 bases, with 10 bases between the two germline ends. Germline V lookup: CDR1 SNHLY, CDR2 FYNNEI. The CDR3 loop is CASSRGFLNTEAFF. As DNA, the CDR3 is TGTGCCAGCAGTCGGGGATTTTTGAACACTGAAGCTTTCTTT.

This clone was detected only a few times. CDR3 residues: CASSPLSGNNEQFF. As DNA, the CDR3 is TGTGCCAGCAGCCCCCTTTCAGGCAACAATGAGCAGTTCTTC. This chain joins TRBV11-3 and TRBJ2-1; no definite D call. Trimming removed 5 bases from V and 5 bases from J, with 13 bases in between. The CDR3 runs 14 residues. CDR1 and CDR2 from the germline V gene are SGHNT and YENEEA.

The CDR3 DNA sequence: TGCGCCAGCAGCCAGGGGTGGACTATGTCGCAGTATTTT. It encodes CASSQGWTMSQYF. The V call is TRBV4-1, the J call TRBJ2-3, with a possible D match to TRBD2 (6 bases). The CDR3 consists of 13 residues. Trimming cost V 3 bases and J 10 bases, with 14 bases left between them. Per the germline V gene, CDR1 is MGHRA and CDR2 is YSYEKL.

V is TRBV21-1 and J is TRBJ1-1; the tabulated D call, TRBD1, remains unverified against the DNA. TRBV21-1 is recorded as a pseudogene. This CDR3 region has 16 residues. CDR3: CASSKALTGMNTEAFF. The CDR3 region has the DNA TGTGCCAGCAGCAAAGCCCTCACAGGGATGAACACTGAAGCTTTCTTT.

The chain links TRBV2 to TRBJ1-1; D is uncertain. Trimming took off 5 bases at V and 0 bases at J, with 13 bases between the two ends. The CDR3 sequence is 15 residues long. Germline loops: CDR1 SNHLY, CDR2 FYNNEI. DNA of the CDR3: TGTGCCAGCAGTAGAAGTCCCGACATGAACACTGAAGCTTTCTTT. Amino acids: CASSRSPDMNTEAFF.

The sample holds one count of this clone. The chain is built from TRBV19 and TRBJ2-7; the D gene is possibly TRBD2 (6 bases). The CDR3 length is 15 residues. Between the trimmed V and J ends, which lost 9 bases and 5 bases, there was a span of 23 bases. Germline-derived CDR1 and CDR2 are LNHDA and SQIVND (reference sequence). The CDR3 region is CASRTAGSSRDEQYF. The CDR3 DNA sequence: TGTGCCAGCAGGACGGCGGGGTCTTCAAGGGACGAGCAGTACTTC.

V is TRBV6-5 and J is TRBJ2-3, with 7 bases fitting TRBD2. Germline V gene data show CDR1 as MNHEY and CDR2 as SVGAGI. The CDR3 is 16 residues long. The V gene end was trimmed by 4 bases and the J gene end by 4 bases; junction bases not matched to a gene: 11. The CDR3 reads CASSSTWAGVSDTQYF. The DNA of the CDR3 is TGTGCCAGCAGTTCTACCTGGGCGGGAGTCTCAGATACGCAGTATTTT.

V is TRBV18 and J is TRBJ1-2, with unresolved D. Germline CDR1 is KGHSH and CDR2 is LQKENI. Trimming took off 8 bases at V and 2 bases at J, with 9 bases between the two ends. This CDR3 region has 12 residues. In DNA, the CDR3 is TGTGCCAGCGTAGGGTCAAACTATGGCTACACCTTC. Its protein is CASVGSNYGYTF.